This TCR beta chain was profiled in a study of blood T cells in healthy people across ages. PCR was performed a second time for 7 to 11 cycles using a sample-barcoded 5' primer and a J-beta primer mix. Each cDNA molecule carried a tag from a template-switch adaptor that contained 12 random nucleotides. TCRdb recomputed calls from the 5' RACE reads with MiXCR, one row per CDR3 protein. The data show more than 1 million distinct CDR3 sequences, with under 55% seen just once and 18% held by the top ten. Study-level results: There were more naive CD4+ cells and higher diversity in long-lived donors than in aged donors.

This clonotype appeared a few times. Its antigen is undetermined. Sequences were obtained from blood. This TCR came from an older woman in good health.

The CDR3 protein is CASSLAEINYGYTF. The CDR3, as DNA: TGTGCCAGCAGTCTCGCTGAGATTAACTATGGCTACACCTTC. The chain employs TRBV25-1 and TRBJ1-2; no clear D gene. In germline, CDR1 is MGHDK, CDR2 SYGVNS. The CDR3 is 14 amino acids. Trimming pared 5 bases from V and 1 base from J, leaving 11 bases between.